What follows are 26 T cell receptor beta chains derived from one specimen sequenced in a study of blood T cell repertoires in COVID-19. Using immunoSEQ multiplex PCR, the repertoire was profiled, and TCRdb retains in-frame clones only, with some absent. Of some 110,000 clones in the sample, around 86% were seen once. Sequencing was performed on peripheral blood. The receptors derive from a man aged 80 or over with acute or convalescent COVID-19.

The chain has TRBV4-2 and TRBJ2-1; unclear D gene. The V gene lost 1 base and the J gene lost 0 bases, with 10 bases spanning the gap. Germline-derived CDR1 and CDR2 are LGHNA and YNFKEQ. The CDR3 is made up of 16 amino acids. The CDR3: CASSQGLASSYNEQFF. CDR3 nucleotide sequence: TGTGCCAGCAGCCAAGGACTCGCGAGCTCCTACAATGAGCAGTTCTTC.

V and J are TRBV11-3 and TRBJ2-1; the match to TRBD2 covers 12 bases. The trim removed 3 bases at V and 9 bases at J, leaving 6 bases unmatched. Germline-derived CDR1 and CDR2 are SGHNT and YENEEA. The CDR3 is made up of 15 amino acids. The CDR3 DNA is TGTGCCAGCAGCTTGACTAGCGGGAGTGACGGTGAGCAGTTCTTC. This translates into CASSLTSGSDGEQFF.

The rearrangement uses TRBV4-3 and TRBJ2-7; 10 nucleotides agree with TRBD2. This CDR3 is 15 amino acids long. With 1 base clipped from V and 5 bases from J, the junction kept 5 bases outside the gene matches. CDR1 is LGHNA and CDR2 is YSLEER in the germline V gene. In nucleotides, the CDR3 is TGCGCCAGCAGCCAAGTGTCTAGCGGGAGAAACGAGCAGTACTTC. The encoded protein is CASSQVSSGRNEQYF.

This clone was observed once. This chain uses TRBV5-1 with TRBJ2-5; 11 nucleotides match TRBD1. The CDR3 is made up of 16 amino acids. CDR1 SGHRS and CDR2 YFSETQ come from the germline V gene. J lost 5 bases, V lost 4 bases, and 10 bases had no gene match. CDR3 in DNA: TGCGCCAGCAGCCCCAACGGACAGGGGGCTTGGGAGACCCAGTACTTC. The encoded protein is CASSPNGQGAWETQYF.

The chain joins TRBV6-5 to TRBJ1-1; TRBD1 matches 7 bases. CDR3 length: 13 residues. The V segment lost 6 bases and the J segment 10 bases; nucleotides outside the gene matches: 11. The germline CDR1 and CDR2 sequences are MNHEY and SVGAGI. The DNA of the CDR3 is TGTGCCAGCAGCCCAGGACAGGTTGTTCGAGCTTTCTTT. It encodes CASSPGQVVRAFF.

V and J are TRBV3-1 (or the pseudogene TRBV3-2) and TRBJ1-1; D is ambiguous. Between the trimmed V and J ends, which lost 0 bases and 4 bases, there was a span of 9 bases. The CDR3 length is 14 residues. From germline, CDR1 is LGHDT and CDR2 YNNKEL (reference sequence). The CDR3 here is CASSQEQTSTEAFF. The CDR3 region has the DNA TGTGCCAGCAGCCAAGAACAGACCAGCACTGAAGCTTTCTTT.

The chain couples TRBV4-1 to TRBJ1-6; D remains unclear. Germline V lookup: CDR1 MGHRA, CDR2 YSYEKL. Trimming left V 0 bases short and J 0 bases short, with 9 bases between. The CDR3 totals 17 residues. The CDR3 here is CASSQDPGSSYNSPLHF. The CDR3 nucleotides read TGCGCCAGCAGCCAAGATCCGGGGAGCTCCTATAATTCACCCCTCCACTTT.

Concerning this clone: Other DNA sequences from this sample encode an identical CDR3 as well. The gene calls are TRBV6-2 or TRBV6-3 and TRBJ1-2; 7 bases are shared with TRBD1. The germline V gene has CDR1 MNHEY and CDR2 SVGEGT. The CDR3 is made up of 14 amino acids. The V gene end was trimmed by 5 bases and the J gene end by 2 bases; junction bases not matched to a gene: 5. Written as DNA, the CDR3 is TGTGCCAGCAGTCCCTTGACAGGGAACTATGGCTACACCTTC. This codes for CASSPLTGNYGYTF.

In this sample, this clone turned up once. The V gene is TRBV7-2, the J gene TRBJ1-1; weak D call: TRBD1 (5 bases). The CDR3 covers 15 residues. V lost 0 bases and J 4 bases, leaving 12 bases between the germline ends. Per the germline V gene, CDR1 is SGHTA and CDR2 is FQGNSA. In DNA form, the CDR3 reads TGTGCCAGCAGCTTAGCGCTCAGGGTCGGCACTGAAGCTTTCTTT. This encodes CASSLALRVGTEAFF.

The chain links TRBV19 to TRBJ2-2, with D perhaps matching TRBD1 (6 bases). The germline V gene has CDR1 LNHDA and CDR2 SQIVND (reference sequence). This CDR3 has 15 amino acids. V gave up 5 bases and J gave up 4 bases, with 14 bases separating them. In nucleotides, the CDR3 is TGTGCCAGTAGTTCCCCGGGACACGGCACCGGGGAGCTGTTTTTT. This gives the protein CASSSPGHGTGELFF.

The chain joins TRBV28 to TRBJ1-1; D unresolved. This CDR3 spans 14 amino acids. Germline assignment: CDR1 MDHEN and CDR2 SYDVKM. Trimming took 2 bases from V and 0 from J, leaving 7 bases between them. The CDR3 sequence is CASSLISVNTEAFF. The CDR3, as DNA: TGTGCCAGCAGTTTAATATCAGTGAACACTGAAGCTTTCTTT. Using reference TRBV28 and TRBJ1-1 for the parts outside the CDR3, the full variable domain is DVKVTQSSRYLVKRTGEKVFLECVQDMDHENMFWYRQDPGLGLRLIYFSYDVKMKEKGDIPEGYSVSREKKERFSLILESASTNQTSMYLCASSLISVNTEAFFGQGTRLTVV.

This chain connects TRBV7-9 to TRBJ2-7, with TRBD2 matching 16 bases. V shed 3 bases and J 3 bases; nucleotides not matched to a gene: 8. Germline CDR1 and CDR2: SEHNR and FQNEAQ (reference sequence). The CDR3 extends over 18 amino acids. The CDR3 protein is CASSLGLAGGSPLYEQYF. The CDR3 DNA reads as TGTGCCAGCAGCTTGGGACTAGCGGGAGGGTCCCCCCTCTACGAGCAGTACTTC. Together with reference TRBV7-9 and TRBJ2-7, the CDR3 gives the full variable domain: DTGVSQNPRHKITKRGQNVTFRCDPISEHNRLYWYRQTLGQGPEFLTYFQNEAQLEKSRLLSDRFSAERPKGSFSTLEIQRTEQGDSAMYLCASSLGLAGGSPLYEQYFGPGTRLTVT.

The rearrangement links TRBV7-2 to TRBJ1-1; D is unresolved. The CDR3 spans 15 residues. Germline V gene lookup returns CDR1 SGHTA and CDR2 FQGNSA. Trimming removed 1 base at V and 1 base at J, with 10 bases between. CDR3 residues: CASSLGVRRNTEAFF. As DNA, the CDR3 is TGTGCCAGCAGCTTAGGAGTTCGAAGGAACACTGAAGCTTTCTTT.

This clone was recorded a few times. The chain couples TRBV30 to TRBJ1-5; D is unclear. V was shortened by 2 bases and J by 2 bases, with 10 bases between the two germline ends. The CDR3 contains 14 residues. CDR1 is GTSNPN, CDR2 SVGIG, per germline (reference sequence). The CDR3 sequence is CAWSSGIGNQPQHF. In DNA, the CDR3 is TGTGCCTGGAGTAGCGGGATAGGCAATCAGCCCCAGCATTTT.

V gene TRBV7-2 combines with J gene TRBJ2-3; the match to TRBD2 covers 11 bases. CDR3 length equals 19 residues. Per germline, CDR1 SGHTA and CDR2 FQGNSA. Germline trimming cut 0 bases from V and 4 bases from J; bases unmatched to any gene: 12. The CDR3 nucleotides read TGTGCCAGCAGCTTAGCTAGCGGGAGGGCCTTACGGATTGCAGATACGCAGTATTTT. Translating it yields CASSLASGRALRIADTQYF. The full variable domain, rest sourced from reference TRBV7-2 and TRBJ2-3, is GAGVSQSPSNKVTEKGKDVELRCDPISGHTALYWYRQSLGQGLEFLIYFQGNSAPDKSGLPSDRFSAERTGGSVSTLTIQRTQQEDSAVYLCASSLASGRALRIADTQYFGPGTRLTVL.

The V call is TRBV7-2, the J call TRBJ2-2, with 12 bases matching TRBD1. The CDR3 loop spans 15 amino acids. With 5 bases clipped from V and 6 bases from J, the junction kept 4 bases outside the gene matches. Germline-derived CDR1 and CDR2 are SGHTA and FQGNSA. The CDR3 DNA reads TGTGCCAGCAGCCGGGACAGGGGGCAAGCCGGGGAGCTGTTTTTT. Its protein is CASSRDRGQAGELFF.

This chain links TRBV5-1 with TRBJ2-1; tentative D call: TRBD2 (5 bases). Deletions cut 4 bases from V and 0 bases from J, with 11 bases between. This CDR3 is 15 amino acids long. The V gene's germline CDR1 is SGHRS and CDR2 YFSETQ. CDR3: CASSEEASSYNEQFF. In DNA, the CDR3 is TGCGCCAGCAGCGAGGAGGCTAGCTCCTACAATGAGCAGTTCTTC. Supplemented by reference TRBV5-1 and TRBJ2-1, the full variable domain reads KAGVTQTPRYLIKTRGQQVTLSCSPISGHRSVSWYQQTPGQGLQFLFEYFSETQRNKGNFPGRFSGRQFSNSRSEMNVSTLELGDSALYLCASSEEASSYNEQFFGPGTRLTVL.

This rearrangement joins TRBV27 to TRBJ2-2; D remains unclear. V was trimmed by 2 bases and J by 2 bases, leaving 9 bases between them. Germline V gene lookup returns CDR1 MNHEY and CDR2 SMNVEV (reference sequence). The CDR3 consists of 15 residues. The CDR3 here is CASSLSGLNTGELFF. The CDR3 nucleotides are TGTGCCAGCAGTTTAAGTGGGCTCAACACCGGGGAGCTGTTTTTT.

The chain joins TRBV12-5 to TRBJ1-2; a possible D gene is TRBD1 (5 bases). Germline assignment: CDR1 LGHNT and CDR2 FRNRAP. Trimming left V 4 bases short and J 12 bases short, with 15 bases between. The CDR3 is made up of 12 amino acids. The CDR3: CASGSGTVGHTF. Here the CDR3 DNA reads TGTGCTAGTGGTTCCGGGACTGTTGGTCACACCTTC. The variable domain in full, completed from reference TRBV12-5 and TRBJ1-2, reads DARVTQTPRHKVTEMGQEVTMRCQPILGHNTVFWYRQTMMQGLELLAYFRNRAPLDDSGMPKDRFSAEMPDATLATLKIQPSEPRDSAVYFCASGSGTVGHTFGSGTRLTVV.

The chain joins TRBV28 to TRBJ2-5, with 10 bases lining up with TRBD2. The germline V gene has CDR1 MDHEN and CDR2 SYDVKM. V trimming: 10 bases; J trimming: 2 bases; junction bases outside the gene matches: 16. The CDR3 covers 17 residues. The DNA for the CDR3 is TGTGCCACCCATTCATACAAGACTAGCGGGTTGCAAGAGACCCAGTACTTC. Amino acids: CATHSYKTSGLQETQYF.

This sequence joins TRBV15 and TRBJ1-2, with 9 bases fitting TRBD1. Trimming took 0 bases from V and 3 from J; bases not matched to a gene: 5. The length of the CDR3 is 16 residues. Germline CDR1 is LNHNV and CDR2 is YYDKDF (reference sequence). CDR3 sequence reads: CATSRDPGQGHYGYTF. CDR3 nucleotide sequence: TGTGCCACCAGCAGAGATCCGGGACAGGGACACTATGGCTACACCTTC. Looking up the rest from reference TRBV15 and TRBJ1-2 gives the full variable domain: DAMVIQNPRYQVTQFGKPVTLSCSQTLNHNVMYWYQQKSSQAPKLLFHYYDKDFNNEADTPDNFQSRRPNTSFCFLDIRSPGLGDTAMYLCATSRDPGQGHYGYTFGSGTRLTVV.

The chain joins TRBV30 to TRBJ1-2; no firm D call. This CDR3 is built from 14 residues. V was cut by 2 bases and J by 4 bases, with 14 bases left in between. Germline V gene data show CDR1 as GTSNPN and CDR2 as SVGIG (reference sequence). In DNA form, the CDR3 reads TGTGCCTGGAGTCCCAAGGACTGGAGCTATGGCTACACCTTC. Translating gives CAWSPKDWSYGYTF.

This clone has more than one count but fewer than ten. The same CDR3 is also encoded by other DNA sequences in this sample. This sequence joins TRBV28 and TRBJ1-5; 8 nucleotides match TRBD1. This CDR3 comprises 14 residues. Looked up from germline, CDR1 is MDHEN and CDR2 is SYDVKM. The V and J ends lost 5 bases and 4 bases, in that order; junction bases with no gene match: 4. This CDR3 reads CASSNRQGNQPQHF. For the CDR3, the DNA is TGTGCCAGCAGTAACAGACAGGGGAATCAGCCCCAGCATTTT.

This clone has only one observation. The chain recombines TRBV7-2 with TRBJ2-2, with TRBD1 as a possible D gene (6 bases). Between the trimmed V and J ends, which lost 5 bases and 4 bases, there was a span of 14 bases. This CDR3 spans 15 amino acids. Germline values: CDR1 SGHTA, CDR2 FQGNSA. CDR3 protein: CASSPQGPGTGELFF. The CDR3 DNA sequence: TGTGCCAGCAGCCCACAGGGCCCCGGCACCGGGGAGCTGTTTTTT.

This chain joins TRBV2 and TRBJ1-1, with TRBD1 as a possible D gene (5 bases). V lost 7 bases and J 6 bases, leaving 12 bases between the germline ends. The CDR3 has 12 residues. Germline V gives CDR1 SNHLY, CDR2 FYNNEI. The DNA of the CDR3 is TGTGCCAGCAACCCGGAGGGGCCTGAAGCTTTCTTT. Encoded protein: CASNPEGPEAFF.

The chain couples TRBV20-1 to TRBJ2-7; 8 bases fit TRBD2. V trimming: 3 bases; J trimming: 3 bases; junction bases outside the gene matches: 4. The V gene's germline CDR1 is DFQATT and CDR2 SNEGSKA (reference sequence). The CDR3 has 13 amino acids. CDR3 in DNA: TGCAGTGCTAGTACGGGAGGGTACTACGAGCAGTACTTC. It specifies CSASTGGYYEQYF.